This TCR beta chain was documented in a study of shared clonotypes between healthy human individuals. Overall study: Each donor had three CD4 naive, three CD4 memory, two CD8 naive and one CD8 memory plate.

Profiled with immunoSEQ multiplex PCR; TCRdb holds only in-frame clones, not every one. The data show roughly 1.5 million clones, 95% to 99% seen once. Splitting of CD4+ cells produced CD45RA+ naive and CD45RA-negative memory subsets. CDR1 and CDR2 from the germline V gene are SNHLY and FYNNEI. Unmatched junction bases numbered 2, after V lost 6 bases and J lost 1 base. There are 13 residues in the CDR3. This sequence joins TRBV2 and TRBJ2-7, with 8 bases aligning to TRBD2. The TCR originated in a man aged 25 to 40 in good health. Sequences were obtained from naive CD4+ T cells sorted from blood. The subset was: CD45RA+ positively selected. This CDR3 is CASRRGASYEQYF. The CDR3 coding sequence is TGTGCCAGCAGGCGGGGGGCGTCCTACGAGCAGTACTTC.